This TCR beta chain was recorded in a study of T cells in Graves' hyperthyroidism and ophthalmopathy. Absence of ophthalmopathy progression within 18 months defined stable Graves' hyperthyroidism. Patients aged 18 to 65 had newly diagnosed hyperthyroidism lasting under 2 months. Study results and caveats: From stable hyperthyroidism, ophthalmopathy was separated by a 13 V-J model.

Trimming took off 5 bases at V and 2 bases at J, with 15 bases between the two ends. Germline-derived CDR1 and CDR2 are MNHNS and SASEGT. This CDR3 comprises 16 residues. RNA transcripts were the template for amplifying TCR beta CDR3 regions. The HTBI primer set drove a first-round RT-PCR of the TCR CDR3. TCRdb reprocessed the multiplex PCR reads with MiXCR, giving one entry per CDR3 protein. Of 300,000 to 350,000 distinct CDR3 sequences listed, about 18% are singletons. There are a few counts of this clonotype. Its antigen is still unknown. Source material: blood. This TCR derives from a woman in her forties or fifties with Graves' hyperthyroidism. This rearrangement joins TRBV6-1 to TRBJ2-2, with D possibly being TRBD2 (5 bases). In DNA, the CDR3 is TGTGCCAGCAGTTCCAAGACTAATTTCAACACCGGGGAGCTGTTTTTT. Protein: CASSSKTNFNTGELFF.